This T cell receptor beta chain is drawn from a study of beta chain features in type 1 diabetes. Study results and limitations: For patients and controls alike, PCR might favor shorter templates to the same degree. Researchers reported that naive, central memory and Treg TCRB repertoires appeared more similar in patients than in healthy donors. When Type 1 diabetes patients were examined, their TCRB CDR3s proved moderately but significantly shorter in all four CD4+ subsets.

Germline values: CDR1 SEHNR, CDR2 FQNEAQ (reference sequence). This CDR3 is 15 amino acids long. Trimming stripped 8 bases from V and 7 bases from J, with 21 bases between. The entirety of the isolated RNA underwent reverse transcription, so expressed TCRB transcripts were sequenced. The assay was immunoSEQ multiplex PCR, and TCRdb's table has in-frame clones only and misses some. The table has about 650,000 clones, 9.5% to 15% seen once; the top ten hold approximately 0.11%. This clone came up a few times. What it recognizes is unknown. Sorting based on CD45RO/CCR7/CD25/CD127/CD95/CD27 separated CD4+ naive, central memory, regulatory and stem cell-like memory cells.

Sequencing used naive CD4+ T cells from blood. The rearrangement joins TRBV7-9 to TRBJ2-1; D possibly uses TRBD1 or TRBD2 (5 bases each). The sequence was collected from a man aged 25 to 40 with type 1 diabetes. DNA of the CDR3: TGTGCCAGCTCCTCCGACTTCGGGGCAGGGAATGAGCAGTTCTTC. Translated: CASSSDFGAGNEQFF.